This TCR beta chain was documented in a study of technical replicates of blood from a handful of donors. The germline CDR1 and CDR2 sequences are PRHDT and FYEKMQ (reference sequence). CDR3 length equals 17 residues. V was pared by 5 bases and J by 2 bases, with 20 bases between. TCRdb's table, derived via immunoSEQ multiplex PCR, lists solely in-frame clones and lacks some. Seen here are tens of thousands of clones, approximately 92% observed once, and the top ten hold 0.42%. The sample was T cells isolated from PBMCs. The chain is built from TRBV13 and TRBJ2-3; perhaps TRBD1 as D (5 bases). The clonotype originates from a human donor in good health. CDR3 sequence: CASSPQGRRQYTDTQYF. The CDR3 bases are TGTGCCAGCAGCCCGCAAGGCCGTAGACAGTACACAGATACGCAGTATTTT.